This record covers a single T cell receptor (beta chain). TCRdb keeps only in-frame clones here, not all; method: immunoSEQ multiplex PCR. Of 160,000 or so clones listed, roughly 75% were seen once; the top ten hold around 7%. This specimen comes from a study of blood T cell repertoires in COVID-19. The sequence came from an older man with active or convalescent COVID-19. Sequencing input: peripheral blood.

DNA for the CDR3: TGTGCCAGCAGCTTGCAGGGGGACCCTAAAAACATTCAGTACTTC. Translation gives CASSLQGDPKNIQYF. This chain links TRBV5-5 with TRBJ2-4, with 7 bases lining up with TRBD1. The V segment lost 1 base and the J segment 4 bases; nucleotides outside the gene matches: 5. The germline V gene encodes CDR1 SGHKS and CDR2 YYEKEE (reference sequence). The CDR3 is made up of 15 amino acids.